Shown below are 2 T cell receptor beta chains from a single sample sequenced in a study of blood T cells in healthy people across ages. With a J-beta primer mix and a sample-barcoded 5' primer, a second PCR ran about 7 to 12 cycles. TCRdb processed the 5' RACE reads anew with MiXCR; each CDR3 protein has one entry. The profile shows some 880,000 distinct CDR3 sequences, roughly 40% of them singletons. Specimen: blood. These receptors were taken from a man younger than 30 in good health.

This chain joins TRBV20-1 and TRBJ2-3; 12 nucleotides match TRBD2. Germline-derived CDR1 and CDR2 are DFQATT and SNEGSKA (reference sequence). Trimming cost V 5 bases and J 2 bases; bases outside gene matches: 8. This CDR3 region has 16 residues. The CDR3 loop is CSAYNSSGGDTDTQYF. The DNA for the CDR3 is TGCAGTGCTTACAACTCTAGCGGGGGGGACACAGATACGCAGTATTTT.

The DNA for the CDR3 is TGTGCCAGCAGCTCAGGACAGGGGAAACTGTTTTTT. This codes for CASSSGQGKLFF. The rearrangement joins TRBV7-6 to TRBJ1-4; 9 nucleotides align to TRBD1. The CDR3 totals 12 residues. V gave up 4 bases and J gave up 11 bases; unmatched junction bases: 2. Germline V CDR1 and CDR2: SGHVS, FNYEAQ.